The TCR beta chain described here comes from a study of siplizumab effects on memory and regulatory T cells. General study results and limits: Sequences below about 10^-5 frequency were poorly captured, and few alloreactive clones mapped to unstimulated subsets. Neither a naive nor a memory phenotype was assignable to roughly 75-96% of proliferating CD4+ or CD8+ clones.

TCRdb keeps only in-frame clones here, not all; method: immunoSEQ multiplex PCR. Found here are 55,000 to 65,000 clones, 95% to 98% of them singletons; the top ten hold 1.1%. Germline lookup yields CDR1 MNHEY and CDR2 SMNVEV (reference sequence). V shed 1 base and J shed 4 bases, with 11 bases lying between them. CDR3 length: 15 amino acids. Of note for this clone: Its antigen remains unknown.

The material sequenced was naive CD8+ T cells sorted from blood. The chain couples TRBV27 to TRBJ2-1; D remains unclear. The sequence came from a human donor in good health. The CDR3 DNA sequence: TGTGCCAGCAGTTTATTAGGCGGTTTATACAATGAGCAGTTCTTC. Protein product: CASSLLGGLYNEQFF.